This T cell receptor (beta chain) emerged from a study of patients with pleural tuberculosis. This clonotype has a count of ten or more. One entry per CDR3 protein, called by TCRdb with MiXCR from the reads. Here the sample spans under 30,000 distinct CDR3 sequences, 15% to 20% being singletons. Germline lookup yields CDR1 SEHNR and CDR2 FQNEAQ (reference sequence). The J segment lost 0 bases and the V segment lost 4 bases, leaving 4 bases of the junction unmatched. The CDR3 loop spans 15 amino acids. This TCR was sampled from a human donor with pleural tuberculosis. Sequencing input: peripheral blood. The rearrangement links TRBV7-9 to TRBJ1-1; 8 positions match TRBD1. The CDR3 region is CASSSWTGMNTEAFF. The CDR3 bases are TGTGCCAGCAGCTCTTGGACAGGGATGAACACTGAAGCTTTCTTT.